The 20 T cell receptor beta chains in this list originate from one sample, sequenced in a study of blood T cell repertoires in COVID-19. Generated by immunoSEQ multiplex PCR, the TCRdb table keeps only in-frame clones and is missing some. Altogether some 300,000 clones are present, roughly nine tenths being singletons, with the ten largest covering less than 2%. Sequenced: PBMCs or T cells enriched from blood (not recorded which). The receptors come from a woman aged 40-49 years who had recovered from COVID-19.

The rearrangement uses TRBV4-1 and TRBJ1-4, with 7 bases identical to TRBD1. Germline lookup yields CDR1 MGHRA and CDR2 YSYEKL. The junction had 6 bases not matched to a gene; V was cut back by 4 bases and J by 7 bases. The CDR3 is 14 amino acids. The CDR3 nucleotides read TGCGCCAGCAGCCCAACAGGGGTTAGTGAAAAACTGTTTTTT. Its protein is CASSPTGVSEKLFF.

This clone has just one count. This rearrangement joins TRBV9 to TRBJ2-6, with TRBD2 matching over 7 bases. Losses at the gene ends were 0 bases for V and 0 bases for J; bases not matched to a gene: 9. The CDR3 has 19 amino acids. The germline V gene encodes CDR1 SGDLS and CDR2 YYNGEE. CDR3: CASSVGAGVKSSGANVLTF. The CDR3, as DNA: TGTGCCAGCAGCGTAGGTGCGGGAGTTAAGAGCTCTGGGGCCAACGTCCTGACTTTC.

The rearrangement uses TRBV7-9 and TRBJ1-4; the D gene is possibly TRBD1 (5 bases). Deletions cut 5 bases from V and 7 bases from J, with 20 bases between. CDR1 SEHNR and CDR2 FQNEAQ come from the germline V gene (reference sequence). The CDR3 loop spans 16 amino acids. Here the CDR3 reads CASSPATAGWGEKLFF. DNA of the CDR3: TGTGCCAGCAGCCCCGCGACCGCAGGGTGGGGTGAAAAACTGTTTTTT.

This rearrangement joins TRBV4-1 to TRBJ2-7, with TRBD2 matching over 7 bases. Germline CDR1 is MGHRA and CDR2 is YSYEKL. Trimming at V came to 0 bases and at J to 3 bases, leaving 8 bases not matched to a gene. This CDR3 comprises 16 residues. The CDR3 region is CASSQERLGGGYEQYF. The CDR3 bases are TGCGCCAGCAGCCAAGAGCGCTTGGGGGGGGGCTACGAGCAGTACTTC.

V usage is TRBV5-5 and J usage is TRBJ2-3; D may be TRBD2 (5 bases). Germline V gives CDR1 SGHKS, CDR2 YYEKEE (reference sequence). V lost 2 bases, J lost 10 bases, and 11 bases lay in between. The CDR3 has 12 residues. The CDR3 protein is CASSFPGNPQYF. The CDR3 nucleotides read TGTGCCAGCAGCTTTCCGGGGAATCCGCAGTATTTT.

A word on this clone: Additional DNA sequences in this sample encode the identical CDR3. This chain links TRBV9 with TRBJ1-1; no clear D gene. V gave up 2 bases and J gave up 1 base, with 6 bases separating them. Germline V gene data show CDR1 as SGDLS and CDR2 as YYNGEE. The CDR3 spans 13 residues. CDR3 residues: CASSVTGNTEAFF. The CDR3 nucleotides read TGTGCCAGCAGCGTTACGGGGAACACTGAAGCTTTCTTT.

The chain joins TRBV9 to TRBJ2-1; 12 nucleotides align to TRBD2. The V gene end was trimmed by 2 bases and the J gene end by 7 bases; junction bases not matched to a gene: 4. Germline V gene data show CDR1 as SGDLS and CDR2 as YYNGEE. The CDR3 runs 15 residues. CDR3 residues: CASSVGLAGLNEQFF. In DNA, the CDR3 is TGTGCCAGCAGCGTTGGACTAGCGGGGTTGAATGAGCAGTTCTTC.

Points on this clone: One end of the junction does not line up with germline, which may come from a read error. V is TRBV7-7 and J is TRBJ2-3, with D tentatively TRBD1 (5 bases). Germline CDR1 is SSHAT and CDR2 is FNYEAQ (reference sequence). The CDR3 length is 13 residues. In DNA, the CDR3 is TGTGCTAGCAGCTTAGCCAGGGCAGATACGCAGTATTTT. It codes for CASSLARADTQYF.

This chain joins TRBV18 and TRBJ2-7; 10 nucleotides agree with TRBD1. The germline gives CDR1 KGHSH, CDR2 LQKENI. The CDR3 loop spans 13 amino acids. J was trimmed by 5 bases and V by 3 bases; bases with no gene match: 1. CDR3 region: CASSPGTGDEQYF. CDR3 nucleotides: TGTGCCAGCTCACCCGGGACAGGGGACGAGCAGTACTTC.

This clone was seen a handful of times. The gene calls are TRBV30 and TRBJ1-1; D not certain. Looked up from germline, CDR1 is GTSNPN and CDR2 is SVGIG (reference sequence). This CDR3 spans 13 amino acids. V was shortened by 3 bases and J by 2 bases, with 10 bases between the two germline ends. Here the CDR3 DNA reads TGTGCCTGGAGCGCCGAGGCAAACACTGAAGCTTTCTTT. Encoded protein: CAWSAEANTEAFF.

This chain links TRBV5-1 with TRBJ2-1; the match to TRBD2 covers 9 bases. J lost 6 bases, V lost 5 bases, and 6 bases had no gene match. The length of the CDR3 is 14 residues. The germline V gene encodes CDR1 SGHRS and CDR2 YFSETQ. The CDR3 region is CASSISGGLNEQFF. DNA for the CDR3: TGCGCCAGCAGTATCAGCGGGGGGCTCAATGAGCAGTTCTTC.

The J gene is TRBJ1-1, the V gene TRBV23-1, with TRBD1 matching 7 bases. TRBV23-1 is annotated as an ORF whose role is uncertain. The CDR3 length is 18 residues. V was clipped by 2 bases and J by 0 bases; unmatched bases: 12. CDR3 DNA: TGCGCCAGCAGTCAACGCCGGGACAGCCCCCAGATGAACACTGAAGCTTTCTTT. It encodes CASSQRRDSPQMNTEAFF.

This clone has just one count. The V gene is TRBV5-1, the J gene TRBJ1-1, with a weak D call TRBD1 (6 bases). Germline V gene data show CDR1 as SGHRS and CDR2 as YFSETQ. The CDR3 loop spans 15 amino acids. Trimming removed 4 bases at V and 0 bases at J, with 13 bases between. The CDR3 loop is CASSLGAGMNTEAFF. In DNA, the CDR3 is TGCGCCAGCAGCCTGGGGGCAGGCATGAACACTGAAGCTTTCTTT.

The chain is built from TRBV11-2 and TRBJ2-7, with TRBD2 matching 8 bases. Germline lookup yields CDR1 SGHAT and CDR2 FQNNGV. Unmatched junction bases numbered 5, after V lost 2 bases and J lost 2 bases. There are 15 residues in the CDR3. CDR3 DNA sequence: TGTGCCAGCAGCTTATCCCCCGGGGGGGCCTACGAGCAGTACTTC. Protein sequence: CASSLSPGGAYEQYF.

The V gene is TRBV7-2, the J gene TRBJ2-2; 7 bases line up with TRBD2. With V trimmed by 5 bases and J by 4 bases, 10 bases remained unmatched. Germline V lookup: CDR1 SGHTA, CDR2 FQGNSA. The CDR3 is 16 amino acids. The CDR3 coding sequence is TGTGCCAGCAGCCCGAGGGCGGGAGTCGGCACCGGGGAGCTGTTTTTT. Amino acid sequence: CASSPRAGVGTGELFF.

The V and J genes are TRBV30 and TRBJ2-7; D possibly corresponds to TRBD1 (5 bases). Germline CDR1 and CDR2: GTSNPN and SVGIG (reference sequence). The CDR3 is made up of 14 amino acids. The germline V and J ends were trimmed by 0 bases and 7 bases, with 16 bases remaining between them. Here the CDR3 DNA reads TGTGCCTGGAGTGTAATGAAGGGGAAACGAGAGCAGTACTTC. Its translation is CAWSVMKGKREQYF.

V and J are TRBV5-1 and TRBJ1-1; 8 nucleotides align to TRBD1. Trimming took 7 bases from V and 2 from J; bases not matched to a gene: 13. In germline, CDR1 is SGHRS, CDR2 YFSETQ. This CDR3 has 16 residues. CDR3: CASQKQQGEINTEAFF. As DNA, the CDR3 is TGCGCCAGCCAGAAACAACAGGGGGAGATCAACACTGAAGCTTTCTTT.

The chain couples TRBV7-2 to TRBJ1-1, with unresolved D. The germline V and J ends were trimmed by 4 bases and 0 bases, with 6 bases remaining between them. Germline V gene data show CDR1 as SGHTA and CDR2 as FQGNSA. The CDR3 sequence is 13 residues long. This CDR3 reads CASSSLVNTEAFF. The CDR3 DNA is TGTGCCAGCAGCTCACTCGTGAACACTGAAGCTTTCTTT.

This sequence joins TRBV2 and TRBJ1-1, with D possibly TRBD1 on 5 matching bases. V gave up 6 bases and J gave up 5 bases, with 13 bases separating them. The CDR3 is 13 amino acids. The germline CDR1 and CDR2 sequences are SNHLY and FYNNEI. CDR3 DNA: TGTGCCAGCAGCGGTGACAGTAGAACTGAAGCTTTCTTT. Its translation: CASSGDSRTEAFF.

The V call is TRBV4-3, the J call TRBJ2-1, with TRBD2 matching 7 bases. V shed 0 bases and J 3 bases; nucleotides not matched to a gene: 5. CDR1 is LGHNA, CDR2 YSLEER, per germline. CDR3 length: 16 amino acids. CDR3 in amino acids: CASSQDSGLIYNEQFF. For the CDR3, the DNA is TGCGCCAGCAGCCAAGATTCGGGACTAATCTACAATGAGCAGTTCTTC.